The T cell receptor (beta chain) under discussion was sequenced for a study of graft-versus-host responses after intestinal transplantation. Study at large: Uniformly, recipients were administered anti-thymocyte globulin induction with subsequent tacrolimus and steroids for roughly three years.

Study-wide findings and caveats: Investigators detected GvH clones in recipient marrow, with some emerging earlier in ileum or blood. Peak levels of circulating GvH clones tracked with early post-transplant HvG declines.

With respect to this clone: What it binds is unknown.

This CDR3 is 15 amino acids long. J lost 7 bases, V lost 5 bases, and 14 bases had no gene match. Germline CDR1 reads MNHNS; CDR2 reads SASEGT. The assay was immunoSEQ multiplex PCR, and TCRdb's table has in-frame clones only and misses some. Of about 24,000 clones in the sample, approximately 85% are singletons; the top ten hold 0.9% to 1%. The origin of this receptor is a human patient who received an intestinal transplant, so some T cells may come from the graft donor. The V and J genes are TRBV6-1 and TRBJ2-7, with 7 bases fitting TRBD1. The sequenced sample was PBMCs, obtained more than 450 days after intestinal transplant. CDR3 nucleotide sequence: TGTGCCAGCAGTCGACCGCGGACAGGCTCTGGGGAGCAGTACTTC. It is translated as CASSRPRTGSGEQYF.